What follows are 10 T cell receptor beta chains derived from one specimen sequenced in a study of OX40 agonist ivuxolimab in advanced cancers. The data were produced by immunoSEQ multiplex PCR, yet TCRdb's version contains in-frame clones alone and is incomplete. This repertoire shows 50,000 to 75,000 clones, about nine tenths found once; its top ten account for more than 0.35%. The material was CD4+ or CD8+ T cells sorted from blood, obtained in a trial of the OX40 agonist ivuxolimab. The receptor source for this set is an adult with an advanced solid tumor such as melanoma, head and neck, liver or kidney cancer.

The chain links TRBV9 to TRBJ2-3; the match to TRBD2 covers 9 bases. Germline V gives CDR1 SGDLS, CDR2 YYNGEE. The CDR3 has 16 amino acids. The V segment lost 4 bases and the J segment 1 base; nucleotides outside the gene matches: 7. CDR3 residues: CASSRGSSGGTDTQYF. The CDR3 DNA follows: TGTGCCAGCAGCAGGGGATCTAGCGGGGGCACAGATACGCAGTATTTT.

V gene TRBV6-1 combines with J gene TRBJ1-1; TRBD1 is a possible D gene (5 bases). V was trimmed by 3 bases and J by 5 bases, leaving 16 bases between them. The CDR3 contains 15 residues. The germline V gene has CDR1 MNHNS and CDR2 SASEGT. The CDR3 DNA reads TGTGCCAGCAGTGATGGGACCATACGTGGGACTGAAGCTTTCTTT. This encodes CASSDGTIRGTEAFF.

The chain links TRBV7-9 to TRBJ2-2, with 7 bases lining up with TRBD1. This CDR3 is built from 17 residues. Germline V CDR1 and CDR2: SEHNR, FQNEAQ (reference sequence). The J segment lost 4 bases and the V segment lost 1 base, leaving 9 bases of the junction unmatched. The CDR3 spells CASSLVIRRGSTGELFF. The CDR3, as DNA: TGTGCCAGCAGCTTAGTAATACGCAGGGGGTCCACCGGGGAGCTGTTTTTT.

The chain has TRBV19 and TRBJ2-2; TRBD1 agrees at 9 bases. V trimming: 6 bases; J trimming: 4 bases; junction bases outside the gene matches: 15. Germline lookup yields CDR1 LNHDA and CDR2 SQIVND (reference sequence). The CDR3 spans 18 residues. The CDR3 DNA follows: TGTGCCAGTAGCGATTACTACTTGGGACAGGGAGGCACCGGGGAGCTGTTTTTT. As protein: CASSDYYLGQGGTGELFF.

The chain has TRBV7-2 and TRBJ1-2; 8 bases are shared with TRBD1. From germline, CDR1 is SGHTA and CDR2 FQGNSA. With 5 bases clipped from V and 3 bases from J, the junction kept 11 bases outside the gene matches. This CDR3 is built from 16 residues. CDR3 in DNA: TGTGCCAGCAGCGGGACAGGAGGAAGGTCCCACTATGGCTACACCTTC. It yields the protein CASSGTGGRSHYGYTF.

The chain carries TRBV25-1 and TRBJ1-4; D remains ambiguous. The CDR3 has 14 residues. The germline V gene encodes CDR1 MGHDK and CDR2 SYGVNS. The V end was cut by 9 bases, the J end by 1 base, with 12 bases between. The CDR3 DNA reads as TGTGCCAGTATGGACGGTTTAACTAATGAAAAACTGTTTTTT. Encoded protein: CASMDGLTNEKLFF.

The chain uses TRBV7-9 and TRBJ1-4; TRBD1 is a possible D gene (6 bases). Trimming removed 5 bases from V and 8 bases from J, with 12 bases in between. The CDR3 extends over 13 amino acids. Per germline, CDR1 SEHNR and CDR2 FQNEAQ (reference sequence). The CDR3 nucleotides read TGTGCCAGCAGCGTGCAGGGGCAGGAAAAACTGTTTTTT. Translated: CASSVQGQEKLFF.

The V gene is TRBV6-5, the J gene TRBJ2-7; D might be TRBD1 or TRBD2, each matching 6 bases. This CDR3 has 14 amino acids. Germline V gives CDR1 MNHEY, CDR2 SVGAGI. V was trimmed by 6 bases and J by 1 base, leaving 13 bases between them. The CDR3 region has the DNA TGTGCCAGCAGAGGGGGGACAAGATCCTACGAGCAGTACTTC. It yields the protein CASRGGTRSYEQYF.

The V and J genes are TRBV5-5 and TRBJ2-7; 7 nucleotides line up with TRBD2. The V and J ends lost 4 bases and 1 base, in that order; junction bases with no gene match: 8. Germline V lookup: CDR1 SGHKS, CDR2 YYEKEE (reference sequence). CDR3 size: 15 residues. In DNA form, the CDR3 reads TGTGCCAGCAGCCCGAGCGGGGCCCGGTCCTACGAGCAGTACTTC. Amino acids: CASSPSGARSYEQYF.

The chain carries TRBV9 and TRBJ1-6; D remains ambiguous. CDR1 and CDR2 from the germline V gene are SGDLS and YYNGEE. CDR3 length: 14 amino acids. V was clipped by 4 bases and J by 14 bases, with 19 bases between them. The CDR3 coding sequence is TGTGCCAGCAGCCCGCGGACGGACTTGGGAACCCTCCACTTT. Its translation: CASSPRTDLGTLHF.